Listed below are T cell receptor beta chains from one sample, sequenced in a study of molecular identifiers for immune sequencing clone quantification. TCRdb independently ran MiXCR on the PCR reads; one entry per CDR3 protein. This sample yields more than 550,000 distinct CDR3 sequences, of which 25% are seen a single time; about 0.81% belongs to the top ten. What was sequenced was naive CD8+ T cells from blood, with Jurkat cell RNA spiked in. The receptors were sampled from a human donor in good health. Some libraries in this study had Jurkat cell RNA spiked in. Both conserved end residues are part of each CDR3. D genes are given only for firm matches. The size entry is marked missing in some rows and otherwise reads once, few, many or a size class.

j_call v_call d_call clone_size cdr3_nt cdr3_aa
TRBJ2-4 TRBV30 NA NA TGTGCCCGGAGTGACGGGGAAAACATTCAGTACTTC CARSDGENIQYF
TRBJ1-1 TRBV4-1 NA many TGCGCCAGCAGCCATCCGGGAGAGGGCACTGAAGCTTTCTTT CASSHPGEGTEAFF
TRBJ1-5 TRBV28 NA many TGTGCCAGCAGTTTATCCCCAGGATGGAATCAGCCCCAGCATTTT CASSLSPGWNQPQHF
TRBJ2-1 TRBV27 TRBD2 NA TGTGCCAGCACGACCCAAGCGGGAGGAGTAGATGAGCAGTTCTTC CASTTQAGGVDEQFF
TRBJ1-1 TRBV6-2/TRBV6-3 NA NA TGTGCCAGCACGCTATACACTGAAGCTTTCTTT CASTLYTEAFF
TRBJ1-2 TRBV7-9 NA few TGTGCCAGCAGCTCTGCTGGAGGGAGGCTGCAAGGCTACACCTTC CASSSAGGRLQGYTF
TRBJ2-1 TRBV6-6 TRBD1 few TGTGCCAGCACCATAACAGGGGGCCTACAGTCCAATGAGCAGTTCTTC CASTITGGLQSNEQFF
TRBJ2-3 TRBV10-2 NA few TGCGCCAGCAGTGAGACAGGGTCGGTTACAGATACGCAGTATTTT CASSETGSVTDTQYF
TRBJ2-2 TRBV7-9 NA many TGTGCCAGCAGCTTACGACAGTCCGGGGAGCTGTTTTTT CASSLRQSGELFF
TRBJ2-3 TRBV7-9 TRBD1 many TGTGCCAGCAGCTCTCCCCGGACAGGGTTTTTTATGGATACGCAGTATTTT CASSSPRTGFFMDTQYF
TRBJ2-3 TRBV30 NA many TGTGCCTGGAGTGATTGGCGGGGTGGGACAGATACGCAGTATTTT CAWSDWRGGTDTQYF
TRBJ2-5 TRBV27 NA few TGTGCCAGCAGTTTGCGGCAGGGATCCGAGACCCAGTACTTC CASSLRQGSETQYF
TRBJ2-7 TRBV7-9 NA NA TGTGCCAGCAGCTCGGGACACCGAGGGGTTCCTTACGAGCAGTACTTC CASSSGHRGVPYEQYF
TRBJ2-7 TRBV20-1 TRBD1 many TGCAGTGCTAGCCCCGAGGGACAGGCTTTCCCAGAGTACGAGCAGTACTTC CSASPEGQAFPEYEQYF
TRBJ2-1 TRBV19 TRBD2 few TGTGCCAGTAGTATTAGCGGGGGGGACTACAATGAGCAGTTCTTC CASSISGGDYNEQFF
TRBJ2-3 TRBV27 TRBD1 many TGTGCCAGCAGTTACCAAACAGGGGGCTGGGGCACAGATACGCAGTATTTT CASSYQTGGWGTDTQYF
TRBJ1-1 TRBV5-6 TRBD1 few TGTGCCAGCAGCTCACAGGGGGCGAGAGCTATGGCCCTTATGAACACTGAAGCTTTCTTT CASSSQGARAMALMNTEAFF
TRBJ2-7 TRBV20-1 TRBD2 few TGCAGTGCTAGAAATCTAGCGGGGGGCCACGAGCAGTACTTC CSARNLAGGHEQYF
TRBJ2-1 TRBV7-8 NA few TGTGCCAGCAGCCCCCTCGGGGGCTCCCCGAATGAGCAGTTCTTC CASSPLGGSPNEQFF
TRBJ1-1 TRBV5-1 NA many TGCGCCAGCAGCTTGGCCGAGGTGGGGCCTAGGAACACTGAAGCTTTCTTT CASSLAEVGPRNTEAFF
TRBJ1-6 TRBV2 TRBD1 NA TGTGCCAGCAGTGACATTTACCCAATTGGCCAAAGAGGACAGGGAGATAATTCACCCCTCCACTTT CASSDIYPIGQRGQGDNSPLHF
TRBJ2-3 TRBV6-6 NA many TGTGCCAGCAGTTACAGCGCGGGAACAACAGATACGCAGTATTTT CASSYSAGTTDTQYF
TRBJ2-1 TRBV4-1 NA NA TGCGCCAGCAGCCAAGATCGGCTGCTCAATGAGCAGTTCTTC CASSQDRLLNEQFF
TRBJ2-3 TRBV4-3 TRBD2 few TGCGCCAGCAGCCAAGATCGGCTAGCGGGGAAAGATACGCAGTATTTT CASSQDRLAGKDTQYF
TRBJ1-5 TRBV6-2/TRBV6-3 NA NA TGTGCCAGCAGTTACGCGGGATTGCGCAATCAGCCCCAGCATTTT CASSYAGLRNQPQHF
TRBJ1-1 TRBV27 NA many TGTGCCAGCAGGCAGGATTACACTGAAGCTTTCTTT CASRQDYTEAFF